The 27 T cell receptor beta chains reported below all come from one sample, sequenced in a study of T cell changes during pregnancy in multiple sclerosis. The assay was immunoSEQ multiplex PCR, and TCRdb's table has in-frame clones only and misses some. The data show around 80,000 clones, about 90% seen once. Sequenced material: peripheral blood, taken before pregnancy. The origin of the receptors is a female donor with multiple sclerosis, enrolled in a pregnancy study.

The chain links TRBV5-1 to TRBJ1-1; D is ambiguous. Per germline, CDR1 SGHRS and CDR2 YFSETQ. The CDR3 spans 14 residues. Trimming shortened V by 4 bases and J by 3 bases, and 13 bases separated the two germline ends. As DNA, the CDR3 is TGCGCCAGCAGCCTGCAGGTCGCCCACACTGAAGCTTTCTTT. It translates to CASSLQVAHTEAFF.

The genes are TRBV7-9 and TRBJ2-5; no clear D gene. The CDR3 loop spans 11 amino acids. Trimming took off 6 bases at V and 0 bases at J, with 2 bases between the two ends. The germline V gene encodes CDR1 SEHNR and CDR2 FQNEAQ (reference sequence). The CDR3 DNA sequence: TGTGCCAGCAGTAACCAAGAGACCCAGTACTTC. The encoded protein is CASSNQETQYF.

The chain uses TRBV7-9 and TRBJ2-5, with 9 bases that match TRBD2. The junction had 2 bases not matched to a gene; V was cut back by 1 base and J by 5 bases. The CDR3 consists of 14 residues. Germline V CDR1 and CDR2: SEHNR, FQNEAQ (reference sequence). The CDR3 DNA follows: TGTGCCAGCAGCTTAGGCGGACTAGCGGAGACCCAGTACTTC. It translates to CASSLGGLAETQYF.

The chain couples TRBV18 to TRBJ1-2; D unresolved. This CDR3 has 12 amino acids. The germline gives CDR1 KGHSH, CDR2 LQKENI. V was shortened by 2 bases and J by 8 bases, with 9 bases between the two germline ends. This CDR3 reads CASSPFSGGYTF. The CDR3 DNA reads TGTGCCAGCTCACCATTCTCGGGAGGCTACACCTTC.

J is TRBJ1-3 and V is TRBV29-1, with 7 bases fitting TRBD1. The CDR3 has 14 residues. V lost 3 bases, J lost 0 bases, and 2 bases stayed unmatched. Germline CDR1 and CDR2: SQVTM and ANQGSEA. The CDR3 spells CSVDRTGSGNTIYF. CDR3 coding DNA: TGCAGCGTTGATCGGACAGGCTCTGGAAACACCATATATTTT.

The chain recombines TRBV30 with TRBJ2-7; 8 bases fit TRBD1. J gave up 2 bases and V 3 bases, and 0 bases lay outside the gene matches. The germline V gene has CDR1 GTSNPN and CDR2 SVGIG (reference sequence). The CDR3 has 12 residues. The CDR3 loop reads CAWRQGAYEQYF. In DNA, the CDR3 is TGTGCCTGGAGACAGGGGGCCTACGAGCAGTACTTC. Combining the CDR3 with reference TRBV30 and TRBJ2-7 gives the whole variable domain SQTIHQWPATLVQPVGSPLSLECTVEGTSNPNLYWYRQAAGRGLQLLFYSVGIGQISSEVPQNLSASRPQDRQFILSSKKLLLSDSGFYLCAWRQGAYEQYFGPGTRLTVT.

This chain joins TRBV7-3 and TRBJ2-7, with TRBD1 matching over 8 bases. This CDR3 spans 17 amino acids. CDR1 SGHTA and CDR2 FQGTGA come from the germline V gene. The V segment lost 6 bases and the J segment 0 bases; nucleotides outside the gene matches: 13. The DNA of the CDR3 is TGTGCCAGCAGTTCCTTCTCCTCGACAGGGGCCTCCTACGAGCAGTACTTC. This codes for CASSSFSSTGASYEQYF. Drawing the rest from reference TRBV7-3 and TRBJ2-7, the complete variable domain is GAGVSQTPSNKVTEKGKYVELRCDPISGHTALYWYRQSLGQGPEFLIYFQGTGAADDSGLPNDRFFAVRPEGSVSTLKIQRTERGDSAVYLCASSSFSSTGASYEQYFGPGTRLTVT.

J is TRBJ1-1 and V is TRBV19; TRBD1 might be the D (5 bases). V was trimmed by 9 bases and J by 0 bases, leaving 11 bases between them. CDR3 length: 13 residues. Germline V gene lookup returns CDR1 LNHDA and CDR2 SQIVND (reference sequence). CDR3 sequence (DNA): TGTGCCAGCACGGGACTGATGAACACTGAAGCTTTCTTT. It encodes CASTGLMNTEAFF.

V and J are TRBV6-4 and TRBJ2-3, with D hard to call. From germline, CDR1 is MRHNA and CDR2 SNTAGT. The CDR3 is 13 residues long. V lost 4 bases, J lost 1 base, and 6 bases lay in between. The CDR3 region is CASSGSGTDTQYF. The CDR3 DNA reads as TGTGCCAGCAGTGGATCGGGCACAGATACGCAGTATTTT.

The chain joins TRBV19 to TRBJ2-7; 8 positions match TRBD1. J was trimmed by 2 bases and V by 4 bases; bases with no gene match: 4. Germline values: CDR1 LNHDA, CDR2 SQIVND (reference sequence). The CDR3 extends over 14 amino acids. CDR3 loop: CASSNDRGTYEQYF. CDR3 coding DNA: TGTGCCAGTAGTAACGACAGGGGTACCTACGAGCAGTACTTC.

The genes are TRBV19 and TRBJ2-2; D unclear. The CDR3 sequence is 14 residues long. V dropped 6 bases and J dropped 6 bases, with 14 bases sitting between them. Germline V gives CDR1 LNHDA, CDR2 SQIVND (reference sequence). The CDR3 nucleotides read TGTGCCAGTAGCGCCGCTAATAGTGCCGGGGAGCTGTTTTTT. Translating it yields CASSAANSAGELFF.

Concerning this clone itself: A read error may produce the germline difference seen at one junction end. The rearrangement links TRBV4-1 to TRBJ1-6; D is uncertain. The CDR3 loop spans 15 amino acids. The germline gives CDR1 MGHRA, CDR2 YSYEKL. CDR3 in amino acids: CASSQDQLPNPPLHF. The CDR3 bases are TGCGCCAGCAGCCAAGATCAACTCCCTAATCCACCCCTCCACTTT.

The gene calls are TRBV6-1 and TRBJ1-4; possibly TRBD1 for D (5 bases). The CDR3 length is 15 residues. The V and J ends lost 1 base and 5 bases respectively, with 11 bases between them. Germline CDR1 is MNHNS and CDR2 is SASEGT. The CDR3, as DNA: TGTGCCAGCAGTGAAGTGAGGACACCAAATGAAAAACTGTTTTTT. Its protein product is CASSEVRTPNEKLFF.

J is TRBJ1-1 and V is TRBV5-6; a possible D gene is TRBD1 (5 bases). CDR3 length: 14 residues. The germline CDR1 and CDR2 sequences are SGHDT and YYEEEE. V was trimmed by 4 bases and J by 3 bases, leaving 13 bases between them. The CDR3 nucleotides are TGTGCCAGCAGCGCGGGGGTACGTTACACTGAAGCTTTCTTT. It yields the protein CASSAGVRYTEAFF.

This chain links TRBV5-1 with TRBJ1-1; a weak D match, TRBD1 (6 bases). V lost 4 bases and J lost 0, with 10 bases in between. The CDR3 spans 14 residues. In germline, CDR1 is SGHRS, CDR2 YFSETQ. CDR3 DNA sequence: TGCGCCAGCAGCGTGGGGGCGTTGAACACTGAAGCTTTCTTT. This codes for CASSVGALNTEAFF.

V and J are TRBV25-1 and TRBJ2-1; D ambiguous. With 8 bases removed from V and 8 bases from J, the gap between germline ends came to 7 bases. Germline V gene sequence: CDR1 MGHDK, CDR2 SYGVNS. The CDR3 has 10 residues. The CDR3 nucleotides read TGTGCCAGCGGCCAGGATGAGCAGTTCTTC. Protein sequence: CASGQDEQFF. Combining the CDR3 with reference TRBV25-1 and TRBJ2-1 gives the whole variable domain EADIYQTPRYLVIGTGKKITLECSQTMGHDKMYWYQQDPGMELHLIHYSYGVNSTEKGDLSSESTVSRIRTEHFPLTLESARPSHTSQYLCASGQDEQFFGPGTRLTVL.

The V and J genes are TRBV2 and TRBJ2-7; TRBD1 aligns across 7 bases. Germline V gene sequence: CDR1 SNHLY, CDR2 FYNNEI. This CDR3 region has 16 residues. The trim removed 6 bases at V and 2 bases at J, leaving 13 bases unmatched. The DNA for the CDR3 is TGTGCCAGCAGCTCACCTAGGGGACAGATCCCCTACGAGCAGTACTTC. Its translation is CASSSPRGQIPYEQYF.

The chain uses TRBV5-8 and TRBJ2-5, with 10 bases that match TRBD1. CDR3 size: 14 residues. The V segment lost 5 bases and the J segment 4 bases; nucleotides outside the gene matches: 5. Germline assignment: CDR1 SGHTS and CDR2 YDEGEE. CDR3 sequence reads: CASRNRDRGETQYF. The CDR3 region has the DNA TGTGCCAGCAGAAACCGGGACAGGGGAGAGACCCAGTACTTC.

J is TRBJ1-1 and V is TRBV6-5, with TRBD1 identical over 8 bases. CDR1 is MNHEY and CDR2 is SVGAGI in the germline V gene. V lost 6 bases, J lost 5 bases, and 8 bases stayed unmatched. CDR3 length equals 14 residues. The CDR3 region is CASRADRGGTEAFF. CDR3 DNA sequence: TGTGCCAGCAGGGCAGACAGGGGAGGGACTGAAGCTTTCTTT.

In this sample, this clone turned up a few times. The rearrangement uses TRBV4-1 and TRBJ1-4, with a weak D call TRBD1 (5 bases). CDR1 is MGHRA, CDR2 YSYEKL, per germline. The CDR3 has 14 residues. V was trimmed by 1 base and J by 10 bases, leaving 13 bases between them. CDR3 DNA sequence: TGCGCCAGCAGCCAAGCGCAGGGTCTGGGAAAACTGTTTTTT. Translating it yields CASSQAQGLGKLFF.

J is TRBJ1-1 and V is TRBV7-3, with D tentatively TRBD1 (5 bases). This CDR3 region has 15 residues. Between the trimmed V and J ends, which lost 3 bases and 2 bases, there was a span of 13 bases. CDR1 and CDR2 from the germline V gene are SGHTA and FQGTGA. The CDR3 loop reads CASSFRAGFNTEAFF. The CDR3 DNA follows: TGTGCCAGCAGCTTCAGGGCCGGATTCAACACTGAAGCTTTCTTT.

This rearrangement joins TRBV4-1 to TRBJ2-2; unclear D gene. The CDR3 consists of 13 residues. The V end was cut by 3 bases, the J end by 6 bases, with 8 bases between. Germline CDR1 reads MGHRA; CDR2 reads YSYEKL. The CDR3 sequence is CASSHDFPGELFF. The CDR3 bases are TGCGCCAGCAGCCATGACTTCCCCGGGGAGCTGTTTTTT.

The rearrangement joins TRBV30 to TRBJ1-1, with 7 bases lining up with TRBD1. The germline V gene has CDR1 GTSNPN and CDR2 SVGIG (reference sequence). This CDR3 has 12 residues. V lost 5 bases, J lost 4 bases, and 4 bases stayed unmatched. The CDR3 sequence: CAWDRETTEAFF. In DNA form, the CDR3 reads TGTGCCTGGGACAGGGAGACCACTGAAGCTTTCTTT.

The chain is built from TRBV7-9 and TRBJ1-4, with D possibly matching TRBD1 (5 bases). Trimming left V 5 bases short and J 8 bases short, with 18 bases between. Germline V gene lookup returns CDR1 SEHNR and CDR2 FQNEAQ (reference sequence). The CDR3 spans 15 residues. CDR3 loop: CASSLWTPSREKLFF. The DNA for the CDR3 is TGTGCCAGCAGCCTCTGGACACCCTCACGAGAAAAACTGTTTTTT.

This clone has a single count. V is TRBV28 and J is TRBJ2-5, with D perhaps matching TRBD1 (5 bases). CDR1 MDHEN and CDR2 SYDVKM come from the germline V gene. V lost 7 bases to trimming and J lost 5 bases, with 14 bases between them. CDR3 length equals 13 residues. CDR3 DNA: TGTGCCAGCACCGTGGGGCAGTTGGAGACCCAGTACTTC. Protein: CASTVGQLETQYF. Variable domain in full (rest from reference TRBV28 and TRBJ2-5): DVKVTQSSRYLVKRTGEKVFLECVQDMDHENMFWYRQDPGLGLRLIYFSYDVKMKEKGDIPEGYSVSREKKERFSLILESASTNQTSMYLCASTVGQLETQYFGPGTRLLVL.

This chain uses TRBV9 with TRBJ2-2; TRBD1 is a possible D gene (5 bases). The germline V gene encodes CDR1 SGDLS and CDR2 YYNGEE. Between the trimmed V and J ends, which lost 0 bases and 5 bases, there was a span of 14 bases. The CDR3 is 16 residues long. As DNA, the CDR3 is TGTGCCAGCAGCGTAGATCAGGGTATAAAAACCGGGGAGCTGTTTTTT. It translates to CASSVDQGIKTGELFF.

This clone was observed a single time. The chain joins TRBV7-9 to TRBJ1-2, with TRBD1 matching 7 bases. This CDR3 comprises 14 residues. Trimming at V came to 6 bases and at J to 13 bases, leaving 17 bases not matched to a gene. Germline CDR1 and CDR2: SEHNR and FQNEAQ (reference sequence). This CDR3 is CASREFTGAPEATF. For the CDR3, the DNA is TGTGCCAGCAGGGAGTTTACAGGGGCCCCTGAGGCCACCTTC.